The sequence of this T cell receptor (beta chain) was determined in a study of T-cell reconstitution after alpha-beta-depleted transplantation in children. There are a few counts of this clonotype. Library preparation (for TCRbeta) was performed with unique molecular identifiers. A single record per CDR3 protein comes from TCRdb applying MiXCR to the PCR reads. The sample contains some 640,000 distinct CDR3 sequences, roughly 17% of which appear only once. The V end was cut by 4 bases, the J end by 5 bases, with 11 bases between. Per the germline V gene, CDR1 is MGHDK and CDR2 is SYGVNS. This CDR3 region has 14 residues.

Sequencing was performed on PBMCs from the stem cell graft donor, taken from the stem cell graft. The clonotype originates from a human donor who donated a stem cell graft to a child with acute myeloid leukemia. The chain employs TRBV25-1 and TRBJ2-2; TRBD2 might be the D (6 bases). As DNA, the CDR3 is TGTGCCAGCAGTGTGGACTATGGAACCGGGGAGCTGTTTTTT. Its protein product is CASSVDYGTGELFF.